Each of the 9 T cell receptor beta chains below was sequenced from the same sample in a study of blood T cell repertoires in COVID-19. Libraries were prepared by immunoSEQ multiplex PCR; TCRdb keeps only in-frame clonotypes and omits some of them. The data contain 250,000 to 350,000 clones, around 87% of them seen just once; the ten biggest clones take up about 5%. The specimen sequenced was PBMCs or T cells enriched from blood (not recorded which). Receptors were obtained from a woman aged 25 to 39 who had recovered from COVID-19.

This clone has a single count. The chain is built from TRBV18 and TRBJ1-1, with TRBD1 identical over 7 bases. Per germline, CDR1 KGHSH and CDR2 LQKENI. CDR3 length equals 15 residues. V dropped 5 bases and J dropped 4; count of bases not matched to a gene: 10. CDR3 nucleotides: TGTGCCAGCTCAACATCTATCGACAGGGCCACTGAAGCTTTCTTT. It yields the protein CASSTSIDRATEAFF.

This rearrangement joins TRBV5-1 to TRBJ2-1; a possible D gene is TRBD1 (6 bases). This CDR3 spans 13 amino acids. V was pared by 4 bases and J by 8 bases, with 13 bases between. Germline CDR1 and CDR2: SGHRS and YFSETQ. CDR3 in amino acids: CASSPDRGYEQFF. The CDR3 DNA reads TGCGCCAGCAGCCCGGACAGAGGCTATGAGCAGTTCTTC.

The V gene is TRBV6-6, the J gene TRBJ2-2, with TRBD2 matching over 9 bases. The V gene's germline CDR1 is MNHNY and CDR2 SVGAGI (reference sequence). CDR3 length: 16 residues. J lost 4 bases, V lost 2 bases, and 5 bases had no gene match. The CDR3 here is CASSYPLTSGTGELFF. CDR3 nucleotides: TGTGCCAGCAGTTACCCCCTGACTAGCGGCACCGGGGAGCTGTTTTTT.

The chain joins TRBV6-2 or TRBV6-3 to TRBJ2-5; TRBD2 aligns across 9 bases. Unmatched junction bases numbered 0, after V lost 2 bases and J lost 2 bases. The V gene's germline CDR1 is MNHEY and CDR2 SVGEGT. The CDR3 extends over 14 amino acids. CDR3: CASSYTSGQETQYF. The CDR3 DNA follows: TGTGCCAGCAGTTACACTAGCGGGCAAGAGACCCAGTACTTC.

For the CDR3, the DNA is TGCGCCAGCAGCACGGAGGGCGCGGGAAACACCATATATTTT. As protein: CASSTEGAGNTIYF. This chain uses TRBV5-1 with TRBJ1-3; D is undetermined. This CDR3 comprises 14 residues. Deletions cut 4 bases from V and 4 bases from J, with 12 bases between. From germline, CDR1 is SGHRS and CDR2 YFSETQ. Together with reference TRBV5-1 and TRBJ1-3, the CDR3 gives the full variable domain: KAGVTQTPRYLIKTRGQQVTLSCSPISGHRSVSWYQQTPGQGLQFLFEYFSETQRNKGNFPGRFSGRQFSNSRSEMNVSTLELGDSALYLCASSTEGAGNTIYFGEGSWLTVV.

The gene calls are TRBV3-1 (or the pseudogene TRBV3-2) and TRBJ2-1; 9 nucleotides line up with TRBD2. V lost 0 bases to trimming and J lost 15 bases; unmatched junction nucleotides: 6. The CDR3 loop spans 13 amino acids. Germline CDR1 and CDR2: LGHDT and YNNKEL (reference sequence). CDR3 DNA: TGTGCCAGCAGCCAAGATAGGGCTAGCGGGGTGTTCTTC. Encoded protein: CASSQDRASGVFF.

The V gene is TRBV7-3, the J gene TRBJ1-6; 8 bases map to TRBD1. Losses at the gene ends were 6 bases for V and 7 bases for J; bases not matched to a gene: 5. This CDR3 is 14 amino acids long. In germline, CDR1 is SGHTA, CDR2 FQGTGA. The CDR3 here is CASRSDRENSPLHF. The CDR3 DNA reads TGTGCCAGCAGGTCGGACAGGGAGAATTCACCCCTCCACTTT.

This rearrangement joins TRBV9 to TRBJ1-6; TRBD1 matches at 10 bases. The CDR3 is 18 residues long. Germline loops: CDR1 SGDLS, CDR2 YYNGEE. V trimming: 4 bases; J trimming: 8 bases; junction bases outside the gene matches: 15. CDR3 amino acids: CASSPGTGVRSWDSPLHF. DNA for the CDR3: TGTGCCAGCAGCCCGGGGACAGGGGTACGATCTTGGGATTCACCCCTCCACTTT.

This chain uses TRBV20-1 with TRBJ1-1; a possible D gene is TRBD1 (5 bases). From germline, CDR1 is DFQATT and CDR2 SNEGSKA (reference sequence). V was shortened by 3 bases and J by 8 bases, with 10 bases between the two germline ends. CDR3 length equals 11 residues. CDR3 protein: CSARGGREAFF. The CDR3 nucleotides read TGCAGTGCTAGGGGGGGAAGGGAAGCTTTCTTT.